This T cell receptor beta chain was recovered during a study of read filtering for tumor transcriptome and immune sequencing. Study-wide points: Sorted CD138-negative bone marrow cells were not purified T cells. Correlation between methods rose after single-read clonotypes were removed.

Germline CDR1 reads SGHTA; CDR2 reads FQGTGA. V lost 3 bases to trimming and J lost 7 bases, with 19 bases between them. The CDR3 covers 15 residues. Molecular barcoded adaptors covering alpha/delta and beta/gamma chains were used on roughly 400 ng RNA. TCRdb reprocessed the reads with MiXCR, giving one entry per CDR3 protein. The sample includes 50,000 to 65,000 distinct CDR3 sequences, 9% to 15% of them seen just once. The sample holds many counts of this clonotype. Its antigen is still unknown. Sample: a population of CD138-negative cells sorted from bone marrow. This clonotype originated in a donor older than 35 with multiple myeloma. The chain employs TRBV7-3 and TRBJ2-7; tentatively, D is TRBD2 (6 bases). The CDR3 region is CASSFGGVGLGEQYF. The CDR3 DNA is TGTGCCAGCAGCTTCGGAGGGGTGGGTTTGGGTGAGCAGTACTTC.